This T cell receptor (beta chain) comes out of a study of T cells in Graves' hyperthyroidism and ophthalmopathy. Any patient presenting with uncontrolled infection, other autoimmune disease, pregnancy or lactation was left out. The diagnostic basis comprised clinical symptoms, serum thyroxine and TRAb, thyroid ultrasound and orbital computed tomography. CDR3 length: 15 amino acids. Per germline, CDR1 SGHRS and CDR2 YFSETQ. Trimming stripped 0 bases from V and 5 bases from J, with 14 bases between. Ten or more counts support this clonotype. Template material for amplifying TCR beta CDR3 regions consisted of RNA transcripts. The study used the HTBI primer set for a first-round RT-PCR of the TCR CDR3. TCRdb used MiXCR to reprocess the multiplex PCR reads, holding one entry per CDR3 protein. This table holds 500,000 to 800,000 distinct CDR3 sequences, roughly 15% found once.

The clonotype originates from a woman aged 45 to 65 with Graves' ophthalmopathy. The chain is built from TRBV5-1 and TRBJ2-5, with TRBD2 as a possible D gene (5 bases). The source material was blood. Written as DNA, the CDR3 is TGCGCCAGCAGCTTGGAACCGTCACGCGGGGAGACCCAGTACTTC. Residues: CASSLEPSRGETQYF.